Listed below are T cell receptor beta chains from one sample, sequenced in a study of Graves' ophthalmopathy and Graves' hyperthyroidism. Each CDR3 protein gets one entry after TCRdb re-called the multiplex PCR reads with MiXCR. The data show 900,000 to 1,200,000 distinct CDR3 sequences, 35% to 45% seen once. Sequencing was performed on peripheral blood or thyroid tissue (not recorded which). Receptors originate from an adult man with Graves' hyperthyroidism. The CDR3 runs from the conserved cysteine through the conserved F or W. A D gene is named only where the DNA matches it firmly. The size entry is marked missing in some rows and otherwise reads once, few, many or a size class.

V	size	D	J	CDR3	DNA
TRBV7-3	few	-	TRBJ1-5	CASSQARTGGRRPQHF	TGCGCCAGCAGCCAAGCACGGACCGGGGGTAGGAGGCCCCAGCATTTT
TRBV6-5	many	-	TRBJ2-6	CASSSTAGANVLTF	TGTGCCAGCAGTTCAACAGCTGGGGCCAACGTCCTGACTTTC
TRBV15	-	-	TRBJ2-6	CATSKDVGSGANVLTF	TGTGCCACCAGTAAAGACGTCGGCTCTGGGGCCAACGTCCTGACTTTC
TRBV7-9	-	TRBD1	TRBJ2-5	CASIRQGGETQYF	TGTGCCAGCATCCGACAGGGTGGGGAGACCCAGTACTTC
TRBV20-1	few	-	TRBJ2-5	CSARPNRGILGETQYF	TGCAGTGCTCGGCCAAATCGCGGGATTCTTGGGGAGACCCAGTACTTC
TRBV15	many	-	TRBJ2-2	CATSRDRRELFF	TGTGCCACCAGCAGAGACAGGAGGGAGCTGTTTTTT
TRBV25-1	-	TRBD1	TRBJ1-2	CASSEQGQGLYGYTF	TGTGCCAGCAGTGAACAGGGACAGGGCCTATATGGCTACACCTTC
TRBV5-1	many	TRBD1	TRBJ1-1	CASMGQENTEAFF	TGCGCCAGCATGGGACAGGAGAACACTGAAGCTTTCTTT
TRBV10-3	many	TRBD2	TRBJ2-7	CAISERTSTLNYEQYF	TGTGCCATCAGTGAGCGGACTAGCACCCTAAACTACGAGCAGTACTTC
TRBV7-9	-	TRBD1	TRBJ1-6	CASSTGTGPLNSPLHF	TGTGCCAGCAGCACCGGGACAGGGCCCCTTAATTCACCCCTCCACTTT
TRBV4-1	few	-	TRBJ2-7	CASSHTLLYEQYF	TGCGCCAGCAGCCACACTCTTCTCTACGAGCAGTACTTC
TRBV7-8	many	TRBD1	TRBJ2-7	CASSNTGGGLEQYF	TGTGCCAGCAGCAACACAGGGGGCGGTTTAGAGCAGTACTTC
TRBV12-3/TRBV12-4	few	-	TRBJ1-6	CASTQAQGGNSPLHF	TGTGCCAGCACCCAGGCGCAGGGAGGTAATTCACCCCTCCACTTT
TRBV7-9	-	TRBD2	TRBJ2-7	CASSLGASGGIYEQYF	TGTGCCAGCAGCTTAGGGGCTAGCGGGGGGATCTACGAGCAGTACTTC
TRBV14	many	-	TRBJ2-7	CASSPGYEYEQYF	TGTGCCAGCAGCCCAGGGTATGAGTACGAGCAGTACTTC
TRBV11-3	-	-	TRBJ2-2	CASRGRGIRNTGELFF	TGTGCCAGCAGAGGAAGGGGTATCAGGAACACCGGGGAGCTGTTTTTT
TRBV19	many	-	TRBJ1-5	CASSIAGSNQPQHF	TGTGCCAGTAGTATAGCAGGGAGCAATCAGCCCCAGCATTTT
TRBV7-4	-	-	TRBJ1-5	CASTNLAGGQETQHF	TGTGCCAGCACCAACCTAGCGGGGGGGCAGGAGACCCAGCATTTT
TRBV2	many	-	TRBJ2-5	CATGRDNQETQYF	TGTGCCACAGGCCGGGACAACCAAGAGACCCAGTACTTC
TRBV7-9	-	TRBD1	TRBJ1-5	CASILPGQGGGGNQPQHF	TGTGCCAGCATCCTCCCAGGACAGGGCGGCGGTGGAAATCAGCCCCAGCATTTT
TRBV7-2	-	TRBD1	TRBJ1-6	CASSPGQGVLHF	TGTGCCAGCAGCCCGGGACAGGGAGTCCTCCACTTT
TRBV29-1	-	TRBD1	TRBJ1-1	CSVVGSLSRGRRNTEAFF	TGCAGCGTTGTCGGCAGCCTGTCCAGGGGGCGCAGAAACACTGAAGCTTTCTTT
TRBV4-1	few	-	TRBJ2-7	CASSQDRGVYEQYF	TGCGCCAGCAGCCAAGACAGGGGGGTCTACGAGCAGTACTTC
TRBV7-9	-	TRBD1	TRBJ1-2	CASSRATGGSANYGYTF	TGTGCCAGCAGCCGGGCGACAGGGGGCAGCGCTAACTATGGCTACACCTTC
TRBV19	-	TRBD2	TRBJ2-7	CASSMRGTREQYF	TGTGCCAGTAGTATGCGCGGGACTAGAGAGCAGTACTTC
TRBV6-1	few	-	TRBJ1-1	CASSPARGEAFF	TGTGCCAGCAGTCCCGCCCGGGGTGAAGCTTTCTTT
TRBV11-2	-	TRBD1	TRBJ2-3	CASSIRTGNTDTQYF	TGTGCCAGCAGCATTAGGACAGGGAACACAGATACGCAGTATTTT
TRBV25-1	few	-	TRBJ1-2	CASSEYGLYGYTF	TGTGCCAGCAGTGAATACGGACTCTATGGCTACACCTTC
TRBV20-1	many	-	TRBJ2-5	CSARSYRDTQETQYF	TGCAGTGCTAGAAGTTACCGGGACACGCAAGAGACCCAGTACTTC
TRBV9	-	-	TRBJ2-7	CASSVDPGTDGYEQYF	TGTGCCAGCAGCGTAGACCCAGGGACGGATGGCTACGAGCAGTACTTC
TRBV9	few	-	TRBJ1-1	CASSVVAGKTEAFF	TGTGCCAGCAGCGTAGTTGCAGGGAAGACTGAAGCTTTCTTT
TRBV20-1	many	-	TRBJ2-7	CSASGAVTYEQYF	TGCAGTGCTAGTGGAGCGGTAACCTACGAGCAGTACTTC
TRBV7-2	-	TRBD1	TRBJ1-1	CASSVDTPGETGTTEAFF	TGTGCCAGCAGCGTTGACACCCCGGGGGAGACAGGGACCACTGAAGCTTTCTTT
TRBV5-1	once	-	TRBJ2-5	CASSYSSLTGVRETQYF	TGCGCCAGCAGTTACTCGAGTCTTACTGGGGTACGAGAGACCCAGTACTTC
TRBV18	-	TRBD1	TRBJ1-2	CASSPETGNGYTF	TGTGCCAGCTCACCTGAGACAGGGAATGGCTACACCTTC
TRBV30	-	-	TRBJ1-5	CAWSVLDVFNQPQHF	TGTGCCTGGAGTGTCCTGGACGTATTCAATCAGCCCCAGCATTTT
TRBV6-5	few	-	TRBJ2-7	CASSYQQSGSYEQYF	TGTGCCAGCAGTTACCAACAGAGCGGCTCCTACGAGCAGTACTTC
TRBV5-6	-	-	TRBJ2-2	CASSLAAFGELFF	TGTGCCAGCAGCTTGGCGGCGTTCGGGGAGCTGTTTTTT
TRBV25-1	many	-	TRBJ2-7	CASSEWVVHTYEQYF	TGTGCCAGCAGTGAATGGGTAGTACACACCTACGAGCAGTACTTC
TRBV7-3	few	TRBD2	TRBJ2-3	CASSLGLASDTQYF	TGTGCCAGCAGTTTGGGACTAGCCTCTGATACGCAGTATTTT
TRBV4-1	-	TRBD2	TRBJ2-7	CASSRTSGSVYEQYF	TGCGCCAGCAGCCGAACTAGCGGGAGCGTGTACGAGCAGTACTTC
TRBV11-2	-	TRBD1	TRBJ2-7	CASSPLTGGAGYEQYF	TGTGCCAGCAGCCCCCTGACAGGGGGCGCGGGCTACGAGCAGTACTTC
TRBV4-1	many	TRBD2	TRBJ2-5	CASSSLAGGWETQYF	TGCGCCAGCAGCTCCCTAGCGGGAGGATGGGAGACCCAGTACTTC
TRBV20-1	many	-	TRBJ2-7	CSARDEGFEQYF	TGCAGTGCTAGAGATGAAGGGTTCGAGCAGTACTTC
TRBV19	many	-	TRBJ1-1	CASNLGNTEAFF	TGTGCCAGTAATTTAGGTAACACTGAAGCTTTCTTT